This T cell receptor beta chain derives from a study of cytomegalovirus exposure and HLA in healthy donors. Study-level findings and limits: Follow-up analysis seemed to connect common viral pathogens with several of the most significant clusters identified. Some V segments, TRBV6-2 and TRBV6-3 among them, were indistinguishable and were therefore excluded. In a later analysis, a genetic analysis reported fewer productive-TCR N-insertions in an Asian-associated ancestry cluster than the cohort average.

V was clipped by 0 bases and J by 1 base, with 10 bases between them. In germline, CDR1 is SGHAT, CDR2 FQNNGV. The CDR3 extends over 16 amino acids. Comment on this clone: The antigen is undetermined.

Primers for the PCR totalled 60 Vbeta and 13 Jbeta. The assay was immunoSEQ multiplex PCR, and TCRdb's table has in-frame clones only and misses some. Of just over 150,000 clones in the sample, more than 75% were seen once. The sequence derives from a man between 18 and 29 years old in good health and CMV-seropositive. The V call is TRBV11-2, the J call TRBJ1-3; no clear D. Sequencing was carried out using PBMCs. The CDR3 DNA is TGTGCCAGCAGCTTAGATCTCGGGGTTTCTGGAAACACCATATATTTT. This sequence encodes CASSLDLGVSGNTIYF.